This entry lists 32 T cell receptor beta chains sequenced from one sample in a study of blood T cell repertoires in COVID-19 (dated by TCRdb to the early 2020s). The library was produced with the immunoSEQ multiplex PCR assay. The immuneACCESS repertoire file appears here via TCRdb, limited to in-frame rearrangements. These files lack a portion of the clones; in checked studies, under half of the deficit traces to unresolved V genes, and the cause of the others is not known. For this sample the table gives fewer than 35,000 clones, of which 87% were detected only once. Roughly 13% of the sample is taken by the ten largest. The source material was peripheral blood. The origin of the receptors is a human donor in a cohort sampled during active COVID-19. The donor label of this sample is uncertain.

V gene TRBV11-1 combines with J gene TRBJ2-3; D is possibly TRBD1 (6 bases). CDR3 length: 15 residues. Deletions cut 4 bases from V and 2 bases from J, with 13 bases between. CDR1 and CDR2 from the germline V gene are SGHAT and FQDESV (reference sequence). CDR3: CASSSLGGHTDTQYF. CDR3 coding DNA: TGTGCCAGCAGCTCGCTAGGGGGTCACACAGATACGCAGTATTTT.

The chain joins TRBV6-6 to TRBJ1-2; D unclear. This CDR3 is built from 15 residues. Germline V gene data show CDR1 as MNHNY and CDR2 as SVGAGI (reference sequence). Trimming shortened V by 6 bases and J by 2 bases, and 16 bases separated the two germline ends. Here the CDR3 DNA reads TGTGCCAGCAGAACCGACGGGGAGAGAAACTATGGCTACACCTTC. Translated, it gives CASRTDGERNYGYTF.

This clone was found once. The chain employs TRBV5-6 and TRBJ1-2, with 10 bases matching TRBD1. This CDR3 region has 16 residues. Germline V lookup: CDR1 SGHDT, CDR2 YYEEEE. The J segment lost 0 bases and the V segment lost 2 bases, leaving 4 bases of the junction unmatched. The CDR3, as DNA: TGTGCCAGCAGCTTTCGACAGGGGGCACCTAACTATGGCTACACCTTC. Its translation: CASSFRQGAPNYGYTF.

V is TRBV20-1 and J is TRBJ1-2; D is undetermined. CDR1 is DFQATT, CDR2 SNEGSKA, per germline (reference sequence). This CDR3 comprises 10 residues. V shed 5 bases and J shed 4 bases, with 5 bases lying between them. The CDR3 coding sequence is TGCAGTGCTGCGGCCTATGGCTACACCTTC. Translated: CSAAAYGYTF.

Concerning this clone itself: Other nucleotide sequences in the sample specify the same CDR3. The V and J genes are TRBV9 and TRBJ2-1; 7 nucleotides agree with TRBD2. With V trimmed by 2 bases and J by 2 bases, 4 bases remained unmatched. Germline V gene sequence: CDR1 SGDLS, CDR2 YYNGEE. The CDR3 is 15 amino acids. The CDR3 bases are TGTGCCAGCAGCGTTGGTGGGGGGGCCTACAATGAGCAGTTCTTC. Protein: CASSVGGGAYNEQFF.

The chain joins TRBV11-3 to TRBJ2-3; D may be TRBD2 (5 bases). This CDR3 contains 14 residues. V dropped 2 bases and J dropped 0 bases, with 6 bases sitting between them. Germline V gives CDR1 SGHNT, CDR2 YENEEA. CDR3 amino acids: CASSLTGSTDTQYF. For the CDR3, the DNA is TGTGCCAGCAGCTTAACGGGAAGCACAGATACGCAGTATTTT.

The rearrangement links TRBV3-1 (or the pseudogene TRBV3-2) to TRBJ2-1; TRBD2 agrees at 12 bases. The V segment lost 1 base and the J segment 1 base; nucleotides outside the gene matches: 8. The CDR3 consists of 19 residues. Germline CDR1 and CDR2: LGHDT and YNNKEL (reference sequence). This CDR3 reads CASSQVLAGGPESYNEQFF. The CDR3 nucleotides read TGTGCCAGCAGCCAAGTCCTAGCGGGGGGGCCCGAATCCTACAATGAGCAGTTCTTC.

The V call is TRBV9, the J call TRBJ2-2; D unclear. Trimming stripped 3 bases from V and 2 bases from J, with 11 bases between. CDR1 is SGDLS, CDR2 YYNGEE, per germline. The CDR3 sequence is 15 residues long. In DNA form, the CDR3 reads TGTGCCAGCAGCGCTTCGGGTCTTAACACCGGGGAGCTGTTTTTT. Amino acids: CASSASGLNTGELFF.

This clone was counted once. This rearrangement joins TRBV5-6 to TRBJ1-5, with D possibly TRBD1 on 5 matching bases. V was clipped by 0 bases and J by 3 bases, with 10 bases between them. Germline values: CDR1 SGHDT, CDR2 YYEEEE. This CDR3 is built from 15 residues. CDR3 sequence: CASSLGGRVNQPQHF. The CDR3 nucleotides are TGTGCCAGCAGCTTGGGGGGGAGGGTCAATCAGCCCCAGCATTTT.

The chain links TRBV7-9 to TRBJ2-6, with D possibly TRBD1 on 6 matching bases. Germline loops: CDR1 SEHNR, CDR2 FQNEAQ (reference sequence). This CDR3 spans 15 amino acids. Trimming removed 1 base from V and 3 bases from J, with 7 bases in between. CDR3 protein: CASSLGGLGANVLTF. The CDR3 coding sequence is TGTGCCAGCAGCTTAGGGGGGCTTGGGGCCAACGTCCTGACTTTC.

The chain links TRBV28 to TRBJ1-1; TRBD1 matches at 7 bases. The V and J ends lost 2 bases and 4 bases, in that order; junction bases with no gene match: 4. The germline V gene encodes CDR1 MDHEN and CDR2 SYDVKM. This CDR3 has 14 amino acids. The CDR3 DNA reads as TGTGCCAGCAGTTTACTTCAGGGGGGCACTGAAGCTTTCTTT. Its protein product is CASSLLQGGTEAFF.

This chain uses TRBV5-6 with TRBJ1-5; TRBD1 aligns across 11 bases. V lost 4 bases to trimming and J lost 4 bases; unmatched junction nucleotides: 7. Per the germline V gene, CDR1 is SGHDT and CDR2 is YYEEEE. The CDR3 is made up of 16 amino acids. CDR3 in DNA: TGTGCCAGCAGCGGAGGGACAGGGGGTGGAAATCAGCCCCAGCATTTT. Amino acids: CASSGGTGGGNQPQHF.

V and J are TRBV2 and TRBJ1-2; 7 bases are shared with TRBD1. Per the germline V gene, CDR1 is SNHLY and CDR2 is FYNNEI. The CDR3 totals 15 residues. V trimming: 4 bases; J trimming: 4 bases; junction bases outside the gene matches: 9. In DNA form, the CDR3 reads TGTGCCAGCAGTGGGTACGGACAGGCCCCCTATGGCTACACCTTC. Amino acids: CASSGYGQAPYGYTF.

The genes are TRBV4-3 and TRBJ1-1, with TRBD1 matching 8 bases. The CDR3 sequence is 17 residues long. V dropped 4 bases and J dropped 1; count of bases not matched to a gene: 11. Germline assignment: CDR1 LGHNA and CDR2 YSLEER. The CDR3: CASSLVLTGVPNTEAFF. In DNA, the CDR3 is TGCGCCAGCAGCCTAGTACTGACAGGGGTCCCGAACACTGAAGCTTTCTTT.

J is TRBJ2-7 and V is TRBV18, with D possibly matching TRBD2 (5 bases). This CDR3 is 13 amino acids long. V lost 2 bases to trimming and J lost 5 bases, with 10 bases between them. CDR1 and CDR2 from the germline V gene are KGHSH and LQKENI. The CDR3 protein is CASSPTSPHEQYF. The CDR3 DNA follows: TGTGCCAGCTCACCAACTAGTCCCCACGAGCAGTACTTC.

The genes are TRBV5-1 and TRBJ2-3, with a possible D match to TRBD2 (6 bases). With 0 bases removed from V and 6 bases from J, the gap between germline ends came to 17 bases. CDR1 is SGHRS and CDR2 is YFSETQ in the germline V gene. CDR3 length: 16 residues. CDR3 DNA sequence: TGCGCCAGCAGCTTGGGAGGGACTCCGGGTGTGGATACGCAGTATTTT. Encoded protein: CASSLGGTPGVDTQYF.

This clone was counted only a few times. The chain couples TRBV6-6 to TRBJ2-7; 8 nucleotides match TRBD1. Per germline, CDR1 MNHNY and CDR2 SVGAGI (reference sequence). The length of the CDR3 is 14 residues. V shed 6 bases, J shed 5 bases, and the junction held 9 bases outside the gene matches. The CDR3 is CASSLGQGVHEQYF. CDR3 DNA: TGTGCCAGCAGCCTCGGACAGGGCGTTCACGAGCAGTACTTC.

This clone was counted only a few times. The chain joins TRBV9 to TRBJ1-4; weak D call: TRBD1 (6 bases). The CDR3 loop spans 16 amino acids. V gave up 4 bases and J gave up 0 bases, with 13 bases separating them. CDR1 SGDLS and CDR2 YYNGEE come from the germline V gene. DNA for the CDR3: TGTGCCAGCAGCTCCGGGACAACCACAACTAATGAAAAACTGTTTTTT. It yields the protein CASSSGTTTTNEKLFF.

This clone was found once. V and J are TRBV5-6 and TRBJ2-7; 8 bases align to TRBD2. The junction had 14 bases not matched to a gene; V was cut back by 0 bases and J by 6 bases. This CDR3 is 17 amino acids long. Germline lookup yields CDR1 SGHDT and CDR2 YYEEEE. The CDR3 protein is CASSLGFRGLVFSEQYF. The CDR3 DNA follows: TGTGCCAGCAGCTTGGGGTTTAGGGGACTAGTGTTTAGCGAGCAGTACTTC. Filled out from reference TRBV5-6 and TRBJ2-7, the complete variable domain reads DAGVTQSPTHLIKTRGQQVTLRCSPKSGHDTVSWYQQALGQGPQFIFQYYEEEERQRGNFPDRFSGHQFPNYSSELNVNALLLGDSALYLCASSLGFRGLVFSEQYFGPGTRLTVT.

J is TRBJ2-7 and V is TRBV5-1; TRBD2 matches at 9 bases. With 4 bases clipped from V and 2 bases from J, the junction kept 4 bases outside the gene matches. The CDR3 contains 14 residues. The germline V gene encodes CDR1 SGHRS and CDR2 YFSETQ. CDR3 region: CASSGSGGTYEQYF. The DNA for the CDR3 is TGCGCCAGCAGCGGGAGCGGGGGGACCTACGAGCAGTACTTC.

V gene TRBV1 combines with J gene TRBJ2-3; TRBD2, the table's D call, lacks a check against the DNA. TRBV1 is deemed a pseudogene. CDR3 length: 19 amino acids. The CDR3 is CTSSQDRGGVRIRTDTQYF. The CDR3 region has the DNA TGCACCAGCAGCCAAGATCGGGGCGGGGTACGCATTCGAACAGATACGCAGTATTTT.

The CDR3 loop is CASSRDSSTGNTIYF. CDR3 nucleotides: TGTGCCAGCTCACGGGACTCCTCGACTGGAAACACCATATATTTT. V and J are TRBV18 and TRBJ1-3, with a weak D call TRBD1 (5 bases). CDR3 length: 15 amino acids. The V gene lost 4 bases and the J gene lost 2 bases, with 12 bases spanning the gap. Germline loops: CDR1 KGHSH, CDR2 LQKENI. Based on the CDR3 plus reference TRBV18 and TRBJ1-3, the full variable domain is NAGVMQNPRHLVRRRGQEARLRCSPMKGHSHVYWYRQLPEEGLKFMVYLQKENIIDESGMPKERFSAEFPKEGPSILRIQQVVRGDSAAYFCASSRDSSTGNTIYFGEGSWLTVV.

The genes are TRBV6-2 or TRBV6-3 and TRBJ1-6; 7 bases agree with TRBD1. This CDR3 region has 13 residues. The germline gives CDR1 MNHEY, CDR2 SVGEGT. Trimming cost V 1 base and J 10 bases; bases outside gene matches: 1. This chain's CDR3 is CASSYLQGSPLHF. The CDR3 region has the DNA TGTGCCAGCAGTTACTTACAGGGGTCACCCCTCCACTTT.

CDR3 in amino acids: CASSLQRRRRGQETQYF. The CDR3 region has the DNA TGTGCCAGCAGCCTACAAAGGAGACGGCGAGGACAAGAGACCCAGTACTTC. The V gene is TRBV14, the J gene TRBJ2-5; D not resolved. The CDR3 consists of 17 residues. Germline lookup yields CDR1 SGHDN and CDR2 FVKESK. Trimming stripped 4 bases from V and 2 bases from J, with 20 bases between.

The rearrangement links TRBV1 to TRBJ2-2; TRBD2 is the table's D call, not checked against the DNA. TRBV1 is marked as a pseudogene. The CDR3 spans 14 residues. This CDR3 is CTSSQGLAGGELFF. The CDR3 coding sequence is TGCACCAGCAGCCAAGGTCTAGCAGGTGGGGAGCTGTTTTTT.

The CDR3 DNA sequence: TGCGCCAGCAGCGGAAGGACAGGGACGGAAGAGACCCAGTACTTC. This encodes CASSGRTGTEETQYF. V usage is TRBV5-1 and J usage is TRBJ2-5, with 8 nucleotides matching TRBD1. The CDR3 totals 15 residues. Germline V gene sequence: CDR1 SGHRS, CDR2 YFSETQ. J was trimmed by 3 bases and V by 4 bases; bases with no gene match: 8.

This clone was recorded a few times. The rearrangement links TRBV29-1 to TRBJ1-5; D is unclear. The germline V and J ends were trimmed by 4 bases and 3 bases, with 10 bases remaining between them. The CDR3 consists of 13 residues. In germline, CDR1 is SQVTM, CDR2 ANQGSEA. The CDR3 DNA reads as TGCAGCGTTGGGTTCGGGGTCAATCAGCCCCAGCATTTT. Its protein product is CSVGFGVNQPQHF.

V and J are TRBV30 and TRBJ2-4, with 12 bases aligning to TRBD2. The CDR3 sequence is 13 residues long. Germline CDR1 GTSNPN, CDR2 SVGIG (reference sequence). In DNA, the CDR3 is TGTGCGTGCCAGCTAGCGGGGGGGCAGTTTCAGTACTTC. As protein: CACQLAGGQFQYF.

The CDR3 DNA reads as TGTGCCAGCAGTGAGGAAGGACTAACGGGGGATACGCAGTATTTT. Its translation: CASSEEGLTGDTQYF. V and J are TRBV2 and TRBJ2-3, with D perhaps TRBD2 (6 bases). This CDR3 is 15 amino acids long. From germline, CDR1 is SNHLY and CDR2 FYNNEI. Trimming pared 3 bases from V and 6 bases from J, leaving 16 bases between. The full variable domain, in which reference TRBV2 and TRBJ2-3 provide the parts outside the CDR3, is EPEVTQTPSHQVTQMGQEVILRCVPISNHLYFYWYRQILGQKVEFLVSFYNNEISEKSEIFDDQFSVERPDGSNFTLKIRSTKLEDSAMYFCASSEEGLTGDTQYFGPGTRLTVL.

The chain couples TRBV10-3 to TRBJ1-1; TRBD1 matches at 12 bases. Germline CDR1 ENHRY, CDR2 SYGVKD. V lost 4 bases, J lost 5 bases, and 11 bases stayed unmatched. This CDR3 has 17 amino acids. The CDR3 protein is CAISGQGTGGAVTEAFF. The CDR3 DNA sequence: TGTGCCATCAGTGGTCAAGGGACAGGGGGCGCGGTTACTGAAGCTTTCTTT.

V gene TRBV5-1 combines with J gene TRBJ2-1; maybe TRBD1 (5 bases). Germline V lookup: CDR1 SGHRS, CDR2 YFSETQ. V was clipped by 3 bases and J by 6 bases, with 16 bases between them. CDR3 length: 15 amino acids. CDR3 in amino acids: CASSWGRPGVNEQFF. CDR3 bases: TGCGCCAGCAGCTGGGGCCGCCCGGGTGTCAATGAGCAGTTCTTC.

This chain connects TRBV12-3 or TRBV12-4 to TRBJ2-3; D is possibly TRBD1 (6 bases). V was clipped by 6 bases and J by 6 bases, with 13 bases between them. The CDR3 totals 13 residues. Here the CDR3 reads CASRQGSVDTQYF. The CDR3 region has the DNA TGTGCCAGCAGACAGGGTAGTGTGGATACGCAGTATTTT.